This T cell receptor beta chain was identified in a study of vaccination effects on CD4 cells after COVID-19. With respect to this clone: The target antigen is unknown.

Antigen-specific CD4+ T cells were expanded with viral peptide pools in the ViraFEST assay before sequencing. CD4+ T cell isolation took place after 10 days of culture. As their vaccination, participants received two doses of either BNT162b2 or mRNA-1273. Sequenced by immunoSEQ multiplex PCR; TCRdb stores in-frame clones only, minus some. Counted here are about 24,000 clones, less than 75% occurring once; the ten biggest clones make up under 9%. Germline V lookup: CDR1 KGHSH, CDR2 LQKENI. The CDR3 loop spans 16 amino acids. Trimming removed 0 bases at V and 5 bases at J, with 13 bases between. The origin of this receptor is a human donor who received a COVID-19 vaccine. The chain recombines TRBV18 with TRBJ2-2; unclear D gene. The sequences come from CD4+ T cells from PBMCs cultured with SARS-CoV-2 spike peptides, collected after COVID-19 vaccination. The CDR3 spells CASSPPWAGGTGELFF. The DNA for the CDR3 is TGTGCCAGCTCACCACCCTGGGCAGGCGGTACCGGGGAGCTGTTTTTT.